Below are 29 T cell receptor beta chains sequenced from a single sample in a study of radiation and T cells in renal cell carcinoma. The time point was: baseline pretreatment blood. Treatment indicated: 15 Gy SBRT to primary tumor, nephrectomy 4 weeks later. Clones were read by immunoSEQ multiplex PCR, and TCRdb kept only the in-frame ones, dropping some. The data contain 40,000 to 60,000 clones, 65% to 90% of them singletons. The sequencing used blood, collected from a patient whose treatment included radiotherapy and nephrectomy. Receptors originate from a woman aged 70-85 years with renal cell carcinoma.

The V and J genes are TRBV5-1 and TRBJ1-2, with a tentative D call TRBD1 (5 bases). Germline-derived CDR1 and CDR2 are SGHRS and YFSETQ. There are 13 residues in the CDR3. V dropped 4 bases and J dropped 4 bases, with 11 bases sitting between them. The CDR3 nucleotides read TGCGCCAGCAGCGATCCCCAGGGCTATGGCTACACCTTC. Its protein product is CASSDPQGYGYTF. Filled out from reference TRBV5-1 and TRBJ1-2, the complete variable domain reads KAGVTQTPRYLIKTRGQQVTLSCSPISGHRSVSWYQQTPGQGLQFLFEYFSETQRNKGNFPGRFSGRQFSNSRSEMNVSTLELGDSALYLCASSDPQGYGYTFGSGTRLTVV.

The rearrangement links TRBV5-1 to TRBJ2-2, with 7 bases matching TRBD1. With 4 bases clipped from V and 6 bases from J, the junction kept 6 bases outside the gene matches. CDR3 length equals 14 residues. The germline V gene has CDR1 SGHRS and CDR2 YFSETQ. CDR3 amino acids: CASSPGTEAGELFF. The CDR3 DNA is TGCGCCAGCAGCCCTGGGACAGAAGCCGGGGAGCTGTTTTTT.

This clone was detected only a few times. This chain connects TRBV5-1 to TRBJ1-6, with 9 bases aligning to TRBD1. The CDR3 is 15 amino acids. Germline V CDR1 and CDR2: SGHRS, YFSETQ. J lost 10 bases, V lost 4 bases, and 9 bases had no gene match. The DNA of the CDR3 is TGCGCCAGCAGCCCTGGTCGGACAGGGGAATCACCCCTCCACTTT. It yields the protein CASSPGRTGESPLHF.

The gene calls are TRBV6-5 and TRBJ2-1, with D possibly TRBD2 on 5 matching bases. CDR3 length: 14 amino acids. Germline V gives CDR1 MNHEY, CDR2 SVGAGI. Trimming removed 2 bases at V and 8 bases at J, with 13 bases between. The chain's CDR3 is CASSYSGPEHEQFF. CDR3 in DNA: TGTGCCAGCAGTTACAGCGGACCAGAACATGAGCAGTTCTTC.

This clone was seen a few times. The chain employs TRBV6-6 and TRBJ2-3; TRBD2 aligns across 7 bases. The germline CDR1 and CDR2 sequences are MNHNY and SVGAGI (reference sequence). V was pared by 4 bases and J by 4 bases, with 5 bases of the junction left unmatched. CDR3 length: 14 residues. As DNA, the CDR3 is TGTGCCAGCAGTTGGGACTACCTTCCAGATACGCAGTATTTT. Its protein product is CASSWDYLPDTQYF.

The chain has TRBV7-6 and TRBJ1-5; D may be TRBD1 (5 bases). The V end lost 5 bases, the J end lost 5 bases, and 19 bases lay between the germline ends. Germline values: CDR1 SGHVS, CDR2 FNYEAQ. CDR3 length: 16 amino acids. DNA of the CDR3: TGTGCCAGCAGCAGGGGTGTAGGGACGATGGATCAGCCCCAGCATTTT. Translation gives CASSRGVGTMDQPQHF.

V and J are TRBV4-3 and TRBJ2-3; no reliable D call. CDR3 length: 13 residues. CDR1 LGHNA and CDR2 YSLEER come from the germline V gene. V was clipped by 0 bases and J by 8 bases, with 9 bases between them. In DNA form, the CDR3 reads TGCGCCAGCAGCCAAGAAAGGCCCACTACGCAGTATTTT. This codes for CASSQERPTTQYF.

This clone was found once. The CDR3 DNA reads TGTGCCTGGAGCCGGACAGGGGGCCCAGAGACCCAGTACTTC. It specifies CAWSRTGGPETQYF. The V and J genes are TRBV30 and TRBJ2-5; 11 bases are shared with TRBD1. The germline CDR1 and CDR2 sequences are GTSNPN and SVGIG (reference sequence). This CDR3 contains 14 residues. The V gene end was trimmed by 3 bases and the J gene end by 4 bases; junction bases not matched to a gene: 4.

This chain links TRBV5-5 with TRBJ1-2; no firm D call. The CDR3 runs to 15 residues. V was pared by 1 base and J by 1 base, with 11 bases between. Germline values: CDR1 SGHKS, CDR2 YYEKEE (reference sequence). The CDR3 sequence is CASSLIGRDNYGYTF. The CDR3 region has the DNA TGTGCCAGCAGCTTGATAGGACGGGATAACTATGGCTACACCTTC.

V usage is TRBV14 and J usage is TRBJ2-2; the match to TRBD1 covers 9 bases. CDR3 size: 16 residues. Trimming at V came to 4 bases and at J to 5 bases, leaving 8 bases not matched to a gene. Germline CDR1 reads SGHDN; CDR2 reads FVKESK. CDR3 nucleotide sequence: TGTGCCAGCAGCCGTCGCTCAGGACAGGGGACCGGGGAGCTGTTTTTT. Translation gives CASSRRSGQGTGELFF.

This clone was counted a single time. The chain combines TRBV7-9 with TRBJ1-4; D not certain. The CDR3 loop spans 14 amino acids. Germline CDR1 is SEHNR and CDR2 is FQNEAQ (reference sequence). Trimming cost V 5 bases and J 10 bases, with 17 bases left between them. The CDR3, as DNA: TGTGCCAGCAGCCCTAGTGGGGTTCTTGGAAAACTGTTTTTT. It encodes CASSPSGVLGKLFF.

The gene calls are TRBV28 and TRBJ2-6; D is ambiguous. The CDR3 runs to 14 residues. Per the germline V gene, CDR1 is MDHEN and CDR2 is SYDVKM. V lost 6 bases and J 4 bases, leaving 10 bases between the germline ends. The CDR3 sequence is CASSPGTGANVLTF. The CDR3 DNA is TGTGCCAGCAGCCCAGGTACCGGGGCCAACGTCCTGACTTTC.

The chain joins TRBV5-6 to TRBJ1-2; D possibly corresponds to TRBD1 (5 bases). This CDR3 spans 14 amino acids. The germline V gene has CDR1 SGHDT and CDR2 YYEEEE. Trimming removed 0 bases at V and 3 bases at J, with 9 bases between. CDR3 sequence reads: CASSLGGADYGYTF. CDR3 DNA: TGTGCCAGCAGCTTGGGGGGCGCCGACTATGGCTACACCTTC.

This clone has just one count. This chain links TRBV4-1 with TRBJ1-2; 10 bases fit TRBD1. With 4 bases clipped from V and 3 bases from J, the junction kept 5 bases outside the gene matches. The CDR3 is 15 residues long. Germline CDR1 reads MGHRA; CDR2 reads YSYEKL. CDR3 amino acids: CASSRGQGVDYGYTF. Written as DNA, the CDR3 is TGCGCCAGCAGCCGCGGACAGGGGGTCGACTATGGCTACACCTTC.

The chain carries TRBV28 and TRBJ1-4; maybe TRBD1 (5 bases). Germline V gene sequence: CDR1 MDHEN, CDR2 SYDVKM. V lost 4 bases and J 4 bases, leaving 13 bases between the germline ends. The CDR3 sequence is 15 residues long. Here the CDR3 DNA reads TGTGCCAGCAGTTCCGTCAGGGAGAGTAATGAAAAACTGTTTTTT. It encodes CASSSVRESNEKLFF.

This chain joins TRBV9 and TRBJ1-1; D unresolved. The CDR3 spans 14 residues. Germline CDR1 and CDR2: SGDLS and YYNGEE. V lost 4 bases to trimming and J lost 5 bases, with 15 bases between them. For the CDR3, the DNA is TGTGCCAGCAGCCCCGGGGATTGGGGAACTGAAGCTTTCTTT. Protein: CASSPGDWGTEAFF.

The chain joins TRBV29-1 to TRBJ2-7; no reliable D call. Germline CDR1 and CDR2: SQVTM and ANQGSEA. Trimming took 3 bases from V and 4 from J, leaving 10 bases between them. This CDR3 spans 12 amino acids. The CDR3, as DNA: TGCAGCGTTGAGAGTTTGGAGTACGAGCAGTACTTC. It yields the protein CSVESLEYEQYF.

The V call is TRBV9, the J call TRBJ2-1; 11 nucleotides line up with TRBD2. The CDR3 sequence is 15 residues long. From germline, CDR1 is SGDLS and CDR2 YYNGEE. V was clipped by 3 bases and J by 5 bases; unmatched bases: 4. CDR3 amino acids: CASSETSGSHNEQFF. The CDR3 DNA is TGTGCCAGCAGCGAAACTAGCGGGAGCCACAATGAGCAGTTCTTC.

The chain is built from TRBV27 and TRBJ1-6; 7 nucleotides line up with TRBD1. Germline assignment: CDR1 MNHEY and CDR2 SMNVEV (reference sequence). This CDR3 has 17 amino acids. V shed 5 bases, J shed 5 bases, and the junction held 12 bases outside the gene matches. CDR3 region: CASSLKPDRAHNSPLHF. Written as DNA, the CDR3 is TGTGCCAGCAGTCTCAAACCCGACAGGGCTCATAATTCACCCCTCCACTTT.

This clone was seen once. The chain recombines TRBV11-3 with TRBJ2-2; D gene uncertain. Trimming cost V 5 bases and J 4 bases, with 8 bases left between them. The CDR3 is made up of 13 amino acids. Germline CDR1 SGHNT, CDR2 YENEEA. The CDR3 region is CASSPTSTGELFF. The CDR3 DNA is TGTGCCAGCAGCCCGACTTCCACCGGGGAGCTGTTTTTT.

The V gene is TRBV13, the J gene TRBJ2-2; D tentatively fits TRBD1 or TRBD2 (6 bases each). Trimming removed 1 base at V and 6 bases at J, with 12 bases between. From germline, CDR1 is PRHDT and CDR2 FYEKMQ (reference sequence). The CDR3 extends over 15 amino acids. CDR3 in amino acids: CASSLAGAVAGELFF. CDR3 in DNA: TGTGCCAGCAGCTTAGCGGGGGCGGTCGCCGGGGAGCTGTTTTTT.

The rearrangement joins TRBV6-5 to TRBJ1-1; no clear D gene. In germline, CDR1 is MNHEY, CDR2 SVGAGI. This CDR3 is built from 13 residues. V lost 5 bases and J 0 bases, leaving 7 bases between the germline ends. The CDR3 DNA follows: TGTGCCAGCAGTACAGACGTGAACACTGAAGCTTTCTTT. Translation gives CASSTDVNTEAFF.

The chain combines TRBV4-3 with TRBJ1-2, with 7 positions matching TRBD1. The CDR3 is 15 amino acids. CDR1 and CDR2 (germline): LGHNA, YSLEER. J lost 2 bases, V lost 4 bases, and 7 bases had no gene match. The CDR3 spells CASSPLGQENYGYTF. CDR3 sequence (DNA): TGCGCCAGCAGCCCGCTCGGACAGGAGAACTATGGCTACACCTTC.

This chain links TRBV6-1 with TRBJ1-5; TRBD1 is a possible D gene (5 bases). The length of the CDR3 is 14 residues. The germline CDR1 and CDR2 sequences are MNHNS and SASEGT. V was pared by 7 bases and J by 4 bases, with 14 bases between. For the CDR3, the DNA is TGTGCCAGCATCCTATCTGGGGGTAATCAGCCCCAGCATTTT. This translates into CASILSGGNQPQHF.

CDR3 residues: CASSLERTAQGYTF. CDR3 DNA: TGTGCCAGCAGCTTAGAGCGGACTGCTCAGGGCTACACCTTC. This chain uses TRBV11-2 with TRBJ1-2; D is uncertain. CDR1 SGHAT and CDR2 FQNNGV come from the germline V gene. The V gene lost 0 bases and the J gene lost 8 bases, with 13 bases spanning the gap. The CDR3 is made up of 14 amino acids.

V gene TRBV4-1 combines with J gene TRBJ2-7; 8 nucleotides align to TRBD1. V trimming: 0 bases; J trimming: 2 bases; junction bases outside the gene matches: 6. The CDR3 has 16 amino acids. Germline CDR1 and CDR2: MGHRA and YSYEKL. The CDR3 reads CASSQERNRGAYEQYF. CDR3 sequence (DNA): TGCGCCAGCAGCCAAGAAAGGAACAGGGGGGCCTACGAGCAGTACTTC.

The CDR3 DNA reads TGTGCCAGCAGTCCCACAGGGCCTGGAAACACCATATATTTT. Its protein is CASSPTGPGNTIYF. The genes are TRBV6-6 and TRBJ1-3, with D perhaps TRBD1 (6 bases). From germline, CDR1 is MNHNY and CDR2 SVGAGI (reference sequence). The CDR3 is 14 residues long. Trimming stripped 5 bases from V and 2 bases from J, with 10 bases between.

CDR3 coding DNA: TGTGCCAGCAGTTTTCTGGCAGGGGGCGTTTTTGGCTACACCTTC. It yields the protein CASSFLAGGVFGYTF. The rearrangement uses TRBV27 and TRBJ1-2; TRBD1 agrees at 8 bases. V shed 3 bases, J shed 7 bases, and the junction held 10 bases outside the gene matches. The CDR3 totals 15 residues. Germline V gives CDR1 MNHEY, CDR2 SMNVEV (reference sequence).

The chain recombines TRBV6-5 with TRBJ1-2, with D unclear. Germline V gene data show CDR1 as MNHEY and CDR2 as SVGAGI. Trimming left V 2 bases short and J 4 bases short, with 11 bases between. CDR3 length: 14 amino acids. In DNA, the CDR3 is TGTGCCAGCAGTTACGGCAGTCCCTCCTATGGCTACACCTTC. Its protein is CASSYGSPSYGYTF.